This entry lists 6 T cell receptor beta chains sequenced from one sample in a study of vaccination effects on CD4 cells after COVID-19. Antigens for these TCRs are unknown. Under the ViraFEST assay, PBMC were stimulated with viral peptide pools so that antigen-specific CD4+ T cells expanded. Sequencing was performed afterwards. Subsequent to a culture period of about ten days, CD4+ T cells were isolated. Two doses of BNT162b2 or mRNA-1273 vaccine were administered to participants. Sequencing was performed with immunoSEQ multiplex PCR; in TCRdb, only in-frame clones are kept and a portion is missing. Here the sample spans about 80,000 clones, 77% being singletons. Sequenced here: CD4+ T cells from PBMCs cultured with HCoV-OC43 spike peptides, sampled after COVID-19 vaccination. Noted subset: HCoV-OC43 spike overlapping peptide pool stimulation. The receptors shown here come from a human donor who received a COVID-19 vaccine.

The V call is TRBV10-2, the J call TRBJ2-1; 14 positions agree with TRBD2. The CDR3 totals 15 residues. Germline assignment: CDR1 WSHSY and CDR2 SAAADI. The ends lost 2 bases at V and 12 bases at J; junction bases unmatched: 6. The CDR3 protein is CASSEPGLAGAGQFF. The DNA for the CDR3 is TGCGCCAGCAGTGAGCCGGGACTAGCGGGGGCGGGGCAGTTCTTC.

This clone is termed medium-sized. The CDR3 is CASSTLTTGGDGYTF. For the CDR3, the DNA is TGTGCCAGCAGTACTCTAACGACAGGGGGTGATGGCTACACCTTC. The chain couples TRBV6-5 to TRBJ1-2; TRBD1 aligns across 9 bases. CDR3 size: 15 residues. V shed 5 bases, J shed 6 bases, and the junction held 10 bases outside the gene matches. Germline lookup yields CDR1 MNHEY and CDR2 SVGAGI.

Here the CDR3 DNA reads TGTGCCAGCAGCCAAGAACGTGGGGGGGAAGAAAAACTGTTTTTT. Its translation: CASSQERGGEEKLFF. V usage is TRBV4-2 and J usage is TRBJ1-4; D perhaps matches TRBD1 (5 bases). Germline V CDR1 and CDR2: LGHNA, YNFKEQ. The CDR3 covers 15 residues. Trimming pared 0 bases from V and 8 bases from J, leaving 13 bases between.

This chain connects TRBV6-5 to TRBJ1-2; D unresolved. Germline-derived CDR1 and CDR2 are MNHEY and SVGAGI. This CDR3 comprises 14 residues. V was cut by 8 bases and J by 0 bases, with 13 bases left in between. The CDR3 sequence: CASCLKGANYGYTF. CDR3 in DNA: TGTGCCAGCTGTTTGAAAGGTGCTAACTATGGCTACACCTTC.

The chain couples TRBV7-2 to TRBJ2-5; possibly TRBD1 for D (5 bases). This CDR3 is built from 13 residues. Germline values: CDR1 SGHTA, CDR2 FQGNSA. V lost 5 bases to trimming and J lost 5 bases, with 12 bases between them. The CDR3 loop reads CASSARVQETQYF. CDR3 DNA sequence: TGTGCCAGCAGCGCCAGGGTTCAGGAGACCCAGTACTTC. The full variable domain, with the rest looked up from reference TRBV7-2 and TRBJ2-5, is GAGVSQSPSNKVTEKGKDVELRCDPISGHTALYWYRQSLGQGLEFLIYFQGNSAPDKSGLPSDRFSAERTGGSVSTLTIQRTQQEDSAVYLCASSARVQETQYFGPGTRLLVL.

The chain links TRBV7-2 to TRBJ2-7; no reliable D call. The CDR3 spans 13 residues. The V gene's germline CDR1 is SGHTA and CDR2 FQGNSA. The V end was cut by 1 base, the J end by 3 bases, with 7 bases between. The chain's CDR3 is CASSLDRSYEQYV. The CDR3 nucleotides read TGTGCCAGCAGCTTAGACAGAAGCTACGAGCAGTACGTC.